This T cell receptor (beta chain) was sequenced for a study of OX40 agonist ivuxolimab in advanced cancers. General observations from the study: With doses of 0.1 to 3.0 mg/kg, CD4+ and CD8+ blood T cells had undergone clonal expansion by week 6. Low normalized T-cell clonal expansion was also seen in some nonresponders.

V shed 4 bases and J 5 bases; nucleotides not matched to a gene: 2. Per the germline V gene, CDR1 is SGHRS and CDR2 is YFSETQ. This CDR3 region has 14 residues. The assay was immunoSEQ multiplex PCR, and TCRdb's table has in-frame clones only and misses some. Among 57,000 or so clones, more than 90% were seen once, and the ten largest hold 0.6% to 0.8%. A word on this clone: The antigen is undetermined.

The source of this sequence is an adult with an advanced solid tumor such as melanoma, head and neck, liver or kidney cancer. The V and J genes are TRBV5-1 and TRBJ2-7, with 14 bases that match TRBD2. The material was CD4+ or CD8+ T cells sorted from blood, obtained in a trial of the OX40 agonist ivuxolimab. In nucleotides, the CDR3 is TGCGCCAGCAGCCCGACTAGCGGGAGGGACGAGCAGTACTTC. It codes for CASSPTSGRDEQYF.